The clone carrying this TCR beta chain was counted a few times. From the RACE reads, TCRdb called clonotypes with MiXCR, one entry per CDR3 protein. The repertoire holds some 38,000 distinct CDR3 sequences, with roughly 9.5% as singletons. The J segment lost 2 bases and the V segment lost 8 bases, leaving 4 bases of the junction unmatched. The CDR3 totals 14 residues. The sample is drawn from a study of human T cells and chemical hapten exposure. Time point here: patch test 3, about 24 weeks after DPC sensitization. The treatment is: therapeutic diphenylcyclopropenone sensitization with weekly scalp DPC. Total RNA was extracted from unfractionated whole blood.

The V call is TRBV12-3 or TRBV12-4, the J call TRBJ2-1, with TRBD2 identical over 9 bases. This sequence was found in a man over 45 with alopecia areata. Some clones in this sample may be carry-over from other donors' samples. Sample: whole blood, taken in connection with sensitization to the hapten diphenylcyclopropenone (DPC). CDR3 nucleotides: TGTGCCAGCGGACCTAGCGGGGCCTACAATGAGCAGTTCTTC. This translates into CASGPSGAYNEQFF.